Shown below are 26 T cell receptor beta chains from a single sample sequenced in a study of response to subunit inactivated influenza vaccine. TCRdb processed the RT-PCR reads anew with MiXCR; each CDR3 protein has one entry. The sample consists of just under 550,000 distinct CDR3 sequences, under 30% of them appearing once. The sample was also reused in another study, on T cells expressing NK-cell markers. That source notes: In generating TCR beta cDNA, 5'RACE template switching with UMIs was used.

The sequences come from CD4+ T cells sorted from PBMCs, collected 11 to 12 days after vaccination. The receptors originated from a man aged 45 to 65 who received an inactivated influenza vaccine.

V and J are TRBV5-1 and TRBJ1-6; no clear D. The CDR3 is made up of 13 amino acids. Trimming removed 0 bases from V and 8 bases from J, with 6 bases in between. Germline V lookup: CDR1 SGHRS, CDR2 YFSETQ. The CDR3, as DNA: TGCGCCAGCAGCTTGGGTGTGGATTCACCCCTCCACTTT. It translates to CASSLGVDSPLHF.

On this clonotype itself: At one boundary the junction diverges from the germline segment, which might be a read error. The V gene is TRBV5-5, the J gene TRBJ2-5; D is ambiguous. The CDR3 loop spans 14 amino acids. Germline CDR1 reads SGHKS; CDR2 reads YYEKEE (reference sequence). The CDR3 sequence is CASSLDLNQETQYF. CDR3 in DNA: TGTGCCAGCAGTTTGGACCTAAACCAAGAGACCCAGTACTTC.

This clonotype was counted only a few times. The chain has TRBV15 and TRBJ2-1, with D uncertain. Germline V gene sequence: CDR1 LNHNV, CDR2 YYDKDF (reference sequence). V lost 0 bases and J 6 bases, leaving 12 bases between the germline ends. This CDR3 spans 15 amino acids. The CDR3 bases are TGTGCCACCAGCAGAGATCGGGCACTAATCAATGAGCAGTTCTTC. This translates into CATSRDRALINEQFF.

This clonotype was seen more than once but under ten times. The rearrangement joins TRBV12-3 or TRBV12-4 to TRBJ2-1; 7 bases agree with TRBD1. CDR3 length: 11 amino acids. Germline trimming cut 10 bases from V and 9 bases from J; bases unmatched to any gene: 6. The CDR3 sequence: CATKDRAEQFF. CDR3 nucleotides: TGTGCCACCAAAGACAGGGCTGAGCAGTTCTTC.

The chain joins TRBV7-2 to TRBJ2-7; 10 nucleotides line up with TRBD2. After removal of 5 bases from V and 4 bases from J, the junction contained 5 bases not matched to a gene. The CDR3 is 14 residues long. Germline assignment: CDR1 SGHTA and CDR2 FQGNSA. The CDR3 region is CASSISGGNYEQYF. CDR3 coding DNA: TGTGCCAGCAGCATTAGCGGGGGGAATTACGAGCAGTACTTC.

The chain combines TRBV11-1 with TRBJ2-7; 9 nucleotides agree with TRBD2. The CDR3 is 17 amino acids. Germline V gene lookup returns CDR1 SGHAT and CDR2 FQDESV (reference sequence). V trimming: 5 bases; J trimming: 6 bases; junction bases outside the gene matches: 17. The CDR3 loop reads CASSPAGGAGGLSEQYF. In DNA form, the CDR3 reads TGTGCCAGCAGCCCAGCCGGGGGTGCGGGAGGGCTCTCCGAGCAGTACTTC.

CDR3 DNA sequence: TGTGCCAGCAGCTGGGAGGGGGCCCGCTCCGCCCTCCACTTT. Protein sequence: CASSWEGARSALHF. The chain recombines TRBV7-9 with TRBJ1-6, with 7 bases aligning to TRBD1. CDR1 and CDR2 from the germline V gene are SEHNR and FQNEAQ (reference sequence). V shed 4 bases and J 14 bases; nucleotides not matched to a gene: 11. This CDR3 has 14 amino acids.

This clonotype was recorded once. V usage is TRBV4-1 and J usage is TRBJ2-2, with 7 positions matching TRBD1. The CDR3 is 15 amino acids. Losses at the gene ends were 3 bases for V and 4 bases for J; bases not matched to a gene: 5. Germline CDR1 reads MGHRA; CDR2 reads YSYEKL. The CDR3 coding sequence is TGCGCCAGCAGCCACACGACAGGGACCACCGGGGAGCTGTTTTTT. It is translated as CASSHTTGTTGELFF.

This clonotype was recorded a few times. V usage is TRBV12-3 or TRBV12-4 and J usage is TRBJ1-2, with TRBD1 as a possible D gene (5 bases). V gave up 5 bases and J gave up 9 bases, with 16 bases separating them. This CDR3 is 13 amino acids long. The CDR3 nucleotides are TGTGCCAGCAGTGCCAGGGTGGGGAAGAGCTACACCTTC. Protein sequence: CASSARVGKSYTF.

The chain couples TRBV20-1 to TRBJ2-1; perhaps TRBD2 as D (6 bases). The CDR3 is 15 residues long. V shed 6 bases and J shed 0 bases, with 15 bases lying between them. The germline V gene has CDR1 DFQATT and CDR2 SNEGSKA (reference sequence). The chain's CDR3 is CSAPQAGSSYNEQFF. The CDR3 DNA is TGCAGTGCCCCCCAAGCCGGGAGCTCCTACAATGAGCAGTTCTTC.

This clonotype was detected a few times. The rearrangement joins TRBV29-1 to TRBJ1-5, with 8 positions matching TRBD1. CDR1 is SQVTM, CDR2 ANQGSEA, per germline. The CDR3 spans 13 residues. Trimming removed 2 bases from V and 7 bases from J; junction bases left unmatched: 4. The CDR3 protein is CSVERTGIQPQHF. The CDR3 DNA reads TGCAGCGTTGAAAGGACAGGGATACAGCCCCAGCATTTT. The whole variable domain, filled in from reference TRBV29-1 and TRBJ1-5, reads SAVISQKPSRDICQRGTSLTIQCQVDSQVTMMFWYRQQPGQSLTLIATANQGSEATYESGFVIDKFPISRPNLTFSTLTVSNMSPEDSSIYLCSVERTGIQPQHFGDGTRLSIL.

The chain combines TRBV27 with TRBJ1-2; TRBD1 is a possible D gene (6 bases). Per germline, CDR1 MNHEY and CDR2 SMNVEV (reference sequence). Trimming cost V 2 bases and J 1 base, with 17 bases left between them. The length of the CDR3 is 17 residues. This CDR3 is CASSLGAGEVGNYGYTF. The CDR3 nucleotides read TGTGCCAGCAGTTTAGGTGCAGGGGAAGTCGGTAACTATGGCTACACCTTC.

J is TRBJ2-7 and V is TRBV12-3 or TRBV12-4; 8 bases fit TRBD2. The CDR3 contains 15 residues. After removal of 5 bases from V and 7 bases from J, the junction contained 13 bases not matched to a gene. Written as DNA, the CDR3 is TGTGCCAGCAGTCCCTGGGGCGGGGGGTCCGGGGAGCAGTACTTC. Protein product: CASSPWGGGSGEQYF.

This CDR3 is CASSLYGDYGYTF. Here the CDR3 DNA reads TGTGCCAGCAGTTTATATGGGGACTATGGCTACACCTTC. V is TRBV12-3 or TRBV12-4 and J is TRBJ1-2; D gene unclear. CDR3 size: 13 residues. V lost 2 bases and J 3 bases, leaving 7 bases between the germline ends.

CDR3 nucleotide sequence: TGCGCCAGCAGCGTCACCGGGACAGGGGGATCAGAGACCCAGTACTTC. Encoded protein: CASSVTGTGGSETQYF. The chain links TRBV5-1 to TRBJ2-5, with 11 bases that match TRBD1. Germline CDR1 and CDR2: SGHRS and YFSETQ. Trimming took 4 bases from V and 4 from J; bases not matched to a gene: 9. This CDR3 region has 16 residues.

Worth noting for this clonotype: A read error may account for a junction end that differs from germline. This chain links TRBV12-3 or TRBV12-4 with TRBJ2-1; 7 bases map to TRBD1. This CDR3 has 13 amino acids. CDR3 DNA sequence: TGTGCCAGCAGTTTATACAGGGGAGATGAGCGGTTCTTC. This gives the protein CASSLYRGDERFF.

This clonotype was seen only a few times. V is TRBV12-3 or TRBV12-4 and J is TRBJ2-7, with TRBD1 identical over 11 bases. This CDR3 region has 18 residues. The trim removed 4 bases at V and 0 bases at J, leaving 11 bases unmatched. CDR3 nucleotide sequence: TGTGCCAGCAGTTCCCGACCCGGGACAGGGGGGAGCTCCTACGAGCAGTACTTC. It is translated as CASSSRPGTGGSSYEQYF.

The chain links TRBV5-1 to TRBJ2-1; D perhaps matches TRBD1 (5 bases). The germline V gene has CDR1 SGHRS and CDR2 YFSETQ. V shed 3 bases and J shed 8 bases, with 9 bases lying between them. This CDR3 has 12 residues. CDR3 in amino acids: CASSSWGDEQFF. CDR3 DNA: TGCGCCAGCAGCTCATGGGGCGATGAGCAGTTCTTC. Drawing the rest from reference TRBV5-1 and TRBJ2-1, the complete variable domain is KAGVTQTPRYLIKTRGQQVTLSCSPISGHRSVSWYQQTPGQGLQFLFEYFSETQRNKGNFPGRFSGRQFSNSRSEMNVSTLELGDSALYLCASSSWGDEQFFGPGTRLTVL.

The rearrangement joins TRBV7-2 to TRBJ2-7; perhaps D is TRBD1 or TRBD2 (5 bases each). V was pared by 5 bases and J by 0 bases, with 17 bases between. The CDR3 is made up of 16 amino acids. CDR1 and CDR2 (germline): SGHTA, FQGNSA. DNA of the CDR3: TGTGCCAGCAGCCCTCCCGGGACCCGGAGCTCCTACGAGCAGTACTTC. Its protein product is CASSPPGTRSSYEQYF.

The CDR3 here is CASRWQENTGELFF. CDR3 coding DNA: TGTGCCAGCAGGTGGCAGGAGAACACCGGGGAGCTGTTTTTT. V is TRBV6-1 and J is TRBJ2-2; D is uncertain. This CDR3 has 14 amino acids. V was trimmed by 6 bases and J by 1 base, leaving 9 bases between them. CDR1 and CDR2 (germline): MNHNS, SASEGT.

The chain joins TRBV12-3 or TRBV12-4 to TRBJ2-1; 8 bases map to TRBD2. This CDR3 contains 14 residues. Germline trimming cut 6 bases from V and 7 bases from J; bases unmatched to any gene: 8. The CDR3 spells CASRTGTRKNEQFF. The DNA for the CDR3 is TGTGCCAGCAGAACCGGGACTAGGAAGAATGAGCAGTTCTTC.

This clonotype was detected ten times or more. The rearrangement links TRBV5-4 to TRBJ2-1, with 10 nucleotides matching TRBD2. CDR1 and CDR2 from the germline V gene are SGHNT and YYREEE (reference sequence). V lost 5 bases, J lost 6 bases, and 8 bases stayed unmatched. The CDR3 is made up of 15 amino acids. The CDR3 is CASRPLAGEGNEQFF. CDR3 coding DNA: TGTGCCAGCAGACCTCTAGCGGGAGAAGGCAATGAGCAGTTCTTC.

The chain uses TRBV18 and TRBJ2-1, with D uncertain. Germline values: CDR1 KGHSH, CDR2 LQKENI. The CDR3 totals 12 residues. The germline V and J ends were trimmed by 3 bases and 6 bases, with 6 bases remaining between them. CDR3 loop: CASSPYPNEQFF. As DNA, the CDR3 is TGTGCCAGCTCACCGTATCCCAATGAGCAGTTCTTC.

Only a few counts were recorded for this clonotype. The junction does not match germline at one end; this may be a read error. The chain carries TRBV29-1 and TRBJ1-1; 7 bases map to TRBD1. The CDR3 runs to 12 residues. Germline CDR1 is SQVTM and CDR2 is ANQGSEA. CDR3 in DNA: TGCAGCGTGGAAGGGACAGCCAGGAAGGCTTTCTTT. Its translation is CSVEGTARKAFF. Together with reference TRBV29-1 and TRBJ1-1, the CDR3 gives the full variable domain: SAVISQKPSRDICQRGTSLTIQCQVDSQVTMMFWYRQQPGQSLTLIATANQGSEATYESGFVIDKFPISRPNLTFSTLTVSNMSPEDSSIYLCSVEGTARKAFFGQGTRLTVV.

The table lists this clonotype with a few counts. The CDR3 sequence is CASSQDPTGGAEQYF. The CDR3 DNA reads as TGCGCCAGCAGCCAAGATCCCACGGGAGGGGCCGAGCAGTACTTC. V usage is TRBV4-3 and J usage is TRBJ2-7; 8 bases align to TRBD2. Trimming took 0 bases from V and 6 from J; bases not matched to a gene: 7. The CDR3 sequence is 15 residues long. The germline CDR1 and CDR2 sequences are LGHNA and YSLEER.

The chain couples TRBV3-1 to TRBJ1-1; D not resolved. Trimming stripped 2 bases from V and 0 bases from J, with 7 bases between. CDR3 size: 14 residues. Per germline, CDR1 LGHDT and CDR2 YNNKEL (reference sequence). The CDR3 is CASSQYEMNTEAFF. CDR3 DNA: TGTGCCAGCAGCCAATATGAGATGAACACTGAAGCTTTCTTT.